This T cell receptor beta chain derives from a study of CD8 T cells in Susac syndrome. Germline values: CDR1 MDHEN, CDR2 SYDVKM. The J segment lost 4 bases and the V segment lost 6 bases, leaving 7 bases of the junction unmatched. CDR3 size: 15 residues. With random hexamers, reverse transcription was performed on about 0.5 to 1 ug of RNA. TCRdb independently ran MiXCR on the immunoSEQ multiplex PCR reads; one entry per CDR3 protein. The table shows about 80,000 distinct CDR3 sequences, with roughly nine tenths occurring only once. This chain joins TRBV28 and TRBJ2-1, with 9 bases matching TRBD2. The specimen was CD8+ T cells from PBMCs. This sequence was found in a human donor with multiple sclerosis. Here the CDR3 DNA reads TGTGCCAGCAGCTTTGGGACTAGCTTATACAATGAGCAGTTCTTC. This sequence encodes CASSFGTSLYNEQFF.